This paragraph covers one T cell receptor beta chain sequence. Assay: immunoSEQ multiplex PCR; the TCRdb copy retains only in-frame clones and omits some. The table has tens of thousands of clones, under 95% seen once. These data originate in a study of T cell repertoires and Cas9 in healthy adults. Sequencing was done on a sample of CD4+ effector T cells (CD127+, CD25-, CD137-, CD154-) from PBMCs; culture status not recorded. The receptor comes from a human donor in good health.

For the CDR3, the DNA is TGTGCCAGCAGCCAACAGGGGCCCGGAGAGACCCAGTACTTC. Amino acids: CASSQQGPGETQYF. This chain uses TRBV7-2 with TRBJ2-5; 7 bases are a match to TRBD1. Germline V lookup: CDR1 SGHTA, CDR2 FQGNSA. The CDR3 has 14 amino acids. V lost 5 bases, J lost 4 bases, and 7 bases stayed unmatched. Based on the CDR3 plus reference TRBV7-2 and TRBJ2-5, the full variable domain is GAGVSQSPSNKVTEKGKDVELRCDPISGHTALYWYRQSLGQGLEFLIYFQGNSAPDKSGLPSDRFSAERTGGSVSTLTIQRTQQEDSAVYLCASSQQGPGETQYFGPGTRLLVL.